The clone carrying this TCR beta chain was seen only once. As yet, its antigen is unknown. Built from TCR beta cDNA, the libraries had unique molecular identifiers in them. TCRdb passed the PCR reads through MiXCR, listing each CDR3 protein once. The profile covers more than 450,000 distinct CDR3 sequences, with roughly 40% appearing a single time and under 2% taken by the ten largest. The source of the sample is a study of post-analysis software for immune sequencing data. J lost 3 bases, V lost 6 bases, and 6 bases had no gene match. The CDR3 consists of 15 residues. The germline gives CDR1 SNHLY, CDR2 FYNNEI. Findings of the study overall: The authors found that F measure strongly co-clustered same-batch samples. The study found TRBV5-6, TRBV5-1 and TRBV20-1 among five or six TRBV segments more frequent in patients than controls.

What was sequenced was blood. The clonotype originates from a girl aged 10 to 17 with multiple sclerosis. The rearrangement joins TRBV2 to TRBJ2-3; 10 positions match TRBD1. CDR3 residues: CASSAGQGHTDTQYF. The CDR3, as DNA: TGTGCCAGCAGCGCGGGACAGGGGCATACAGATACGCAGTATTTT. The entire variable domain, with the rest obtained from reference TRBV2 and TRBJ2-3, is as follows: EPEVTQTPSHQVTQMGQEVILRCVPISNHLYFYWYRQILGQKVEFLVSFYNNEISEKSEIFDDQFSVERPDGSNFTLKIRSTKLEDSAMYFCASSAGQGHTDTQYFGPGTRLTVL.